This is a list of T cell receptor beta chains from one sample in a study of blood T cell repertoires in COVID-19. The table came from immunoSEQ multiplex PCR; TCRdb's copy has only in-frame clones and leaves some out. This sample has about 250,000 clones; 80% to 90% occur once, and the top ten carry around 1.4%. The sequenced material came from peripheral blood. Every receptor here comes from a man at least 80 years old with acute or convalescent COVID-19. CDR3s include the opening cysteine and the closing phenylalanine or tryptophan. The D gene is left open where the match is weak. Expanded clones get a size class; other rows say once, few or many, or leave the size out.

j_gene | abundance | v_gene | d_gene | CDR3nt | CDR3aa
TRBJ1-1 | - | TRBV5-6 | - | TGTGCTAGCAGCTTGACACGGGATGAAGCTTTCTTT | CASSLTRDEAFF
TRBJ1-1 | once | TRBV9 | TRBD1 | TGTGCCAGCAGGGCTTATGAGGACAGGGTGAACACTGAAGCTTTCTTT | CASRAYEDRVNTEAFF
TRBJ2-6 | - | TRBV15 | - | TGTGCCACCAGCAGAGACGCCAGTCCCTCTGGGGCCAACGTCCTGACTTTC | CATSRDASPSGANVLTF
TRBJ2-4 | once | TRBV28 | - | TGTGCCAGCAGTCCTCAGGGCCCCGGCTGGTACTTC | CASSPQGPGWYF
TRBJ1-5 | - | TRBV28 | - | TGTGCCAGCAGCCATTCTAGGGGGAATCAGCCCCAGCATTTT | CASSHSRGNQPQHF
TRBJ2-1 | - | TRBV5-1 | TRBD2 | TGCGCCAGCAGGCTAGCGGGAGGGGGCAATGAGCAGTTCTTC | CASRLAGGGNEQFF
TRBJ1-3 | - | TRBV5-1 | - | TGCGCCAGCAGCTTGGAGGCAGGGGTGGGAAACACCATATATTTT | CASSLEAGVGNTIYF
TRBJ1-2 | - | TRBV11-2 | - | TGTGCCAGCAGCTTAGTTGTCTCTGGAGGGCACTATGGCTACACCTTC | CASSLVVSGGHYGYTF
TRBJ1-5 | - | TRBV19 | TRBD1 | TGTGCCAGTAGTATTTTATGGGACAGGGGGCTGGGCAATCAGCCCCAGCATTTT | CASSILWDRGLGNQPQHF
TRBJ1-5 | - | TRBV27 | - | TGTGCCAGCAGTGTAACATGGAATCAGCCCCAGCATTTT | CASSVTWNQPQHF
TRBJ2-7 | - | TRBV28 | TRBD2 | TGTGCCAGCAGTACTAGCGGGAGGGAGTACGAGCAGTACTTC | CASSTSGREYEQYF
TRBJ1-5 | - | TRBV7-2 | TRBD1 | TGTGCCAGTGGACAGGGAGGGAATCAGCCCCAGCATTTT | CASGQGGNQPQHF
TRBJ2-1 | - | TRBV9 | TRBD1 | TGTGCCAGCAGCCCGGGACAGTGGTACAATGAGCAGTTCTTC | CASSPGQWYNEQFF
TRBJ2-1 | - | TRBV9 | - | TGTGCCAGCAGCGTAGACAGGGCGCCACAGTTCTTC | CASSVDRAPQFF
TRBJ2-5 | - | TRBV12-3/TRBV12-4 | TRBD2 | TGTGCCAGCAGCATTAGCGGGAGGAAGACCCAGTACTTC | CASSISGRKTQYF
TRBJ1-5 | few | TRBV18 | TRBD1 | TGTGCCAGCTCACTAGACAGGGTAGGTGGCAATCAGCCCCAGCATTTT | CASSLDRVGGNQPQHF
TRBJ2-2 | once | TRBV7-3 | TRBD2 | TGTGCCAGCAGCTTAACGGTTAGCGGGGCCAACACCGGGGAGCTGTTTTTT | CASSLTVSGANTGELFF
TRBJ2-1 | once | TRBV6-1 | TRBD1 | TGTGCCAGCAGTGAACCGGGACAGGGGGCGGATGAGCAGTTCTTC | CASSEPGQGADEQFF
TRBJ1-1 | - | TRBV11-2 | TRBD1 | TGTGCCAGCAGCTTCCGACAGGGAACTGAAGCTTTCTTT | CASSFRQGTEAFF
TRBJ1-5 | - | TRBV21-1 | - | TGTGCCAGCAGCCCCAAAAGAGGGACAGGGGCACGAGGGCAGCCCCAGCATTTT | CASSPKRGTGARGQPQHF
TRBJ1-3 | - | TRBV18 | - | TGTGCCAGCTCACTCAGACAGCGACAAGCCGGAAACACCATATATTTT | CASSLRQRQAGNTIYF
TRBJ1-2 | - | TRBV19 | - | TGTGCCAGTAGTTTATCGGGGGTTGGCTACACCTTC | CASSLSGVGYTF
TRBJ1-1 | - | TRBV6-6 | TRBD1 | TGTGCCAGCAGTTATAGTCGACAGGGATCTGAAGCTTTCTTT | CASSYSRQGSEAFF
TRBJ1-2 | - | TRBV5-1 | - | TGCGCCAGCAGCTTGGCAAGAGGGGGAGGCTACACCTTC | CASSLARGGGYTF
TRBJ2-7 | - | TRBV5-1 | TRBD1 | TGCGCCAGCAGCTTGGTCGGGACAGGGTCCTACGAGCAGTACTTC | CASSLVGTGSYEQYF
TRBJ2-5 | - | TRBV10-3 | TRBD1 | TGTGCCATCAGTGAGTCTGGGACAGGCCAGTACTTC | CAISESGTGQYF
TRBJ1-1 | - | TRBV11-3 | - | TGTGCCAGCAGCTCCTCCGGGAGTCAGAACACTGAAGCTTTCTTT | CASSSSGSQNTEAFF
TRBJ1-5 | - | TRBV7-9 | - | TGTGCCAGCAGCCAACAGGACCTCCTTCCTAGCAATCAGCCCCAGCATTTT | CASSQQDLLPSNQPQHF
TRBJ1-1 | - | TRBV19 | TRBD1 | TGTGCCAGTAGTACAGGGACAGGGAGTTTGGACACTGAAGCTTTCTTT | CASSTGTGSLDTEAFF
TRBJ1-6 | few | TRBV5-8 | - | TGTGCCAGCAGCTTGCAGCTCGGGGATTTCTACTATAATTCACCCCTCCACTTT | CASSLQLGDFYYNSPLHF
TRBJ1-1 | - | TRBV2 | - | TGTGCCAGCAGTTCTCTGCGGACGGGGAACGCTGAAGCTTTCTTT | CASSSLRTGNAEAFF
TRBJ2-7 | - | TRBV21-1 | - | TGTGCCAAAATCCCCCGGGACATCAACTACGAGCAGTACTTC | CAKIPRDINYEQYF
TRBJ2-5 | - | TRBV7-2 | TRBD2 | TGTGCCAGCAGCTTACAGACTAGCGGGGTACAAGAGACCCAGTACTTC | CASSLQTSGVQETQYF
TRBJ2-3 | - | TRBV7-3 | TRBD2 | TGTGCCAGCAGCTCGGGACTAGGGGCAGATACGCAGTATTTT | CASSSGLGADTQYF